This T cell receptor (beta chain) was identified in a study of cytomegalovirus exposure and HLA in healthy donors. Repertoires were generated with immunoSEQ multiplex PCR, while TCRdb's copy carries only in-frame clones and drops some. There are a few hundred thousand clones in the sample; around 87% occur only once, and approximately 0.88% lies in the top ten. This clone was observed once. Its antigen is as yet unknown. CDR3 length: 13 residues. Per the germline V gene, CDR1 is MGHDK and CDR2 is SYGVNS. Germline trimming cut 10 bases from V and 4 bases from J; bases unmatched to any gene: 5. Points from the study as a whole: First-cohort TCR clusters tended to co-occur in the roughly 130 validation repertoires, a later analysis found.

This receptor was obtained from a woman aged 18-35 years in good health and CMV-seronegative. Sequenced material: PBMCs. The chain uses TRBV25-1 and TRBJ2-1; 9 bases align to TRBD2. Here the CDR3 DNA reads TGTGCCACGACTAGCGGACTTTACAATGAGCAGTTCTTC. Its protein is CATTSGLYNEQFF.